This T cell receptor (beta chain) is drawn from a study of shared clonotypes between healthy human individuals. Whole-study context: Aged 18 to 49, the donors were a couple of women and a few men. Whole-study findings and limits: Despite large depth, sorted-subset datasets appeared incompletely sequenced.

As to this clone: Its antigen remains unknown.

Data came from immunoSEQ multiplex PCR; TCRdb stores just in-frame clones and leaves some out. This sample yields roughly 1 million clones, of which around 76% are seen a single time; 1.4% belongs to the top ten. CDR1 is SEHNR, CDR2 FQNEAQ, per germline (reference sequence). V was clipped by 6 bases and J by 3 bases; unmatched bases: 5. This CDR3 is built from 14 residues. The chain has TRBV7-9 and TRBJ1-5, with 7 bases fitting TRBD1. The source of this sequence is a man aged 18-30 years in good health. Sequencing input: memory CD4+ T cells sorted from blood. The sample's subset: CD45RA-negative fraction. CDR3 loop: CASSGQVANQPQHF. For the CDR3, the DNA is TGTGCCAGCAGTGGACAGGTAGCCAATCAGCCCCAGCATTTT.